Presented here are 5 T cell receptor beta chains from one specimen sequenced in a study of blood T cell repertoires in COVID-19. Profiling relied on immunoSEQ multiplex PCR, and the TCRdb table lists in-frame clones only, not all of them. The sample has about 270,000 clones, roughly 88% seen once; the top ten hold about 2.3%. The sequenced material came from PBMCs or T cells enriched from blood (not recorded which). All receptors derive from a woman between 40 and 55 years old with acute COVID-19.

The V and J genes are TRBV7-8 and TRBJ2-1; tentative D call: TRBD2 (5 bases). Deletions cut 1 base from V and 12 bases from J, with 13 bases between. This CDR3 region has 13 residues. Germline values: CDR1 SGHVS, CDR2 FQNEAQ. Here the CDR3 DNA reads TGTGCCAGCAGCTTAGACTTGGGGAGTCGGCAGTTCTTC. Translated, it gives CASSLDLGSRQFF.

A remark on this clone: One junction end does not reproduce the germline sequence, and a read error may be involved. The rearrangement links TRBV7-2 to TRBJ2-7; 7 nucleotides match TRBD1. Germline V gene data show CDR1 as SGHTA and CDR2 as FQGNSA. The CDR3 is made up of 15 amino acids. CDR3 sequence (DNA): TGTGCCAGCAGCGTAGCCTCAGGGGGCTCCTACGAGCAGTACTTC. This encodes CASSVASGGSYEQYF. Complete variable domain (other parts from reference TRBV7-2 and TRBJ2-7): GAGVSQSPSNKVTEKGKDVELRCDPISGHTALYWYRQSLGQGLEFLIYFQGNSAPDKSGLPSDRFSAERTGGSVSTLTIQRTQQEDSAVYLCASSVASGGSYEQYFGPGTRLTVT.

The J gene is TRBJ2-7, the V gene TRBV14, with TRBD2 matching over 7 bases. The junction had 7 bases not matched to a gene; V was cut back by 0 bases and J by 5 bases. This CDR3 is 15 amino acids long. The germline V gene encodes CDR1 SGHDN and CDR2 FVKESK. For the CDR3, the DNA is TGTGCCAGCAGCCAAGACACTAGCGTGATAGACGAGCAGTACTTC. As protein: CASSQDTSVIDEQYF.

This clone was seen a few times. The gene calls are TRBV28 and TRBJ2-7, with TRBD1 as a possible D gene (5 bases). CDR3 length: 14 amino acids. Germline values: CDR1 MDHEN, CDR2 SYDVKM. The V gene lost 7 bases and the J gene lost 4 bases, with 17 bases spanning the gap. The CDR3 reads CASTKSGSSYEQYF. In DNA form, the CDR3 reads TGTGCCAGCACAAAGTCAGGGTCGAGTTACGAGCAGTACTTC. Together with reference TRBV28 and TRBJ2-7, the CDR3 gives the full variable domain: DVKVTQSSRYLVKRTGEKVFLECVQDMDHENMFWYRQDPGLGLRLIYFSYDVKMKEKGDIPEGYSVSREKKERFSLILESASTNQTSMYLCASTKSGSSYEQYFGPGTRLTVT.

V gene TRBV28 combines with J gene TRBJ1-1; 7 bases align to TRBD1. Unmatched junction bases numbered 7, after V lost 7 bases and J lost 2 bases. The CDR3 covers 14 residues. CDR1 and CDR2 (germline): MDHEN, SYDVKM. The CDR3 loop reads CASTPTGRNTEAFF. CDR3 bases: TGTGCCAGCACCCCGACAGGGCGAAACACTGAAGCTTTCTTT.